The 8 T cell receptor beta chains listed next were all sequenced from one sample in a study of neoadjuvant anti-PD-1 for oral cavity cancer. Time point defined: after neoadjuvant nivolumab, at surgical resection. Sequencing used immunoSEQ multiplex PCR; TCRdb keeps in-frame clones, though not all of them. The data show 9,500 to 15,000 clones, 71% seen once. The sample consisted of PBMCs, taken after nivolumab (anti-PD-1) treatment. These receptors all stem from a person aged 40 to 85 with oral cavity squamous cell carcinoma.

The rearrangement joins TRBV28 to TRBJ2-3, with D perhaps given as TRBD1 or TRBD2 (6 bases each). Trimming stripped 4 bases from V and 6 bases from J, with 17 bases between. This CDR3 contains 15 residues. Per germline, CDR1 MDHEN and CDR2 SYDVKM. CDR3 DNA sequence: TGTGCCAGCAGTTCCCCTACAGGGAGGCAGGATACGCAGTATTTT. Its protein is CASSSPTGRQDTQYF.

The chain recombines TRBV19 with TRBJ1-2; D call uncertain. V lost 5 bases, J lost 4 bases, and 8 bases lay in between. Germline lookup yields CDR1 LNHDA and CDR2 SQIVND (reference sequence). The CDR3 spans 12 residues. CDR3 DNA: TGTGCCAGTAGTGTTTGGACCTATGGCTACACCTTC. Its protein is CASSVWTYGYTF. The whole variable domain, filled in from reference TRBV19 and TRBJ1-2, reads DGGITQSPKYLFRKEGQNVTLSCEQNLNHDAMYWYRQDPGQGLRLIYYSQIVNDFQKGDIAEGYSVSREKKESFPLTVTSAQKNPTAFYLCASSVWTYGYTFGSGTRLTVV.

V and J are TRBV19 and TRBJ1-1; D is undetermined. V shed 3 bases and J shed 5 bases, with 4 bases lying between them. Germline CDR1 LNHDA, CDR2 SQIVND (reference sequence). CDR3 length: 11 amino acids. The CDR3 is CASSITTEAFF. The CDR3 coding sequence is TGTGCCAGTAGTATCACTACTGAAGCTTTCTTT.

The gene calls are TRBV6-5 and TRBJ1-4; TRBD1 might be the D (6 bases). The V end was cut by 6 bases, the J end by 4 bases, with 15 bases between. The germline CDR1 and CDR2 sequences are MNHEY and SVGAGI. The CDR3 is made up of 15 amino acids. The CDR3 DNA is TGTGCCAGCAGACGTACAGGGCTCAATAATGAAAAACTGTTTTTT. Encoded protein: CASRRTGLNNEKLFF.

CDR3 sequence reads: CASSLALRGNTEAFF. CDR3 coding DNA: TGCGCCAGCAGCTTGGCCCTAAGGGGAAACACTGAAGCTTTCTTT. The chain carries TRBV5-1 and TRBJ1-1, with TRBD1 as a possible D gene (5 bases). Germline lookup yields CDR1 SGHRS and CDR2 YFSETQ. This CDR3 is 15 amino acids long. Trimming shortened V by 0 bases and J by 2 bases, and 11 bases separated the two germline ends.

The chain links TRBV7-9 to TRBJ1-4; possibly TRBD1 for D (5 bases). V was trimmed by 2 bases and J by 4 bases, leaving 11 bases between them. The CDR3 contains 15 residues. Germline values: CDR1 SEHNR, CDR2 FQNEAQ (reference sequence). The CDR3: CASSLLSRVNEKLFF. CDR3 nucleotide sequence: TGTGCCAGCAGCTTATTATCCAGGGTTAATGAAAAACTGTTTTTT.

This clone was counted only a few times. This chain links TRBV2 with TRBJ2-7, with a weak D call TRBD2 (6 bases). The V end lost 8 bases, the J end lost 1 base, and 15 bases lay between the germline ends. The CDR3 covers 14 residues. Germline V lookup: CDR1 SNHLY, CDR2 FYNNEI. The CDR3 is CASLSGSGSYEQYF. CDR3 coding DNA: TGTGCCAGCTTATCCGGAAGCGGGTCCTACGAGCAGTACTTC.

The table lists this clone with a few counts. In nucleotides, the CDR3 is TGTGCCAGCAGTTACCTCTGGGCAGGGCAATATGGCTACACCTTC. This codes for CASSYLWAGQYGYTF. The rearrangement uses TRBV6-5 and TRBJ1-2, with D possibly TRBD1 on 5 matching bases. Trimming took off 2 bases at V and 5 bases at J, with 15 bases between the two ends. Looked up from germline, CDR1 is MNHEY and CDR2 is SVGAGI. The CDR3 consists of 15 residues.